One and the same sample provided the 27 T cell receptor beta chains below, sequenced in a study of Ad26.COV2.S vaccination and SARS-CoV-2 variants. Data came from immunoSEQ multiplex PCR; TCRdb stores just in-frame clones and leaves some out. The table lists around 500,000 clones, nearly 90% of them singletons, with more than 1.5% in the top ten. Stated treatment: some 20 received Ad26.COV2.S at low or high dose, single or two shots; 5 received placebo; per-sample allocation not given. All samples were drawn on day 63, counting from the first vaccine or placebo injection. The specimen was peripheral blood, collected in a trial of Ad26.COV2.S vaccine versus placebo. The receptors stem from a person between 18 and 60 years old who received the Ad26.COV2.S COVID-19 vaccine or a placebo.

This rearrangement joins TRBV6-5 to TRBJ2-7; D tentatively reads TRBD1 or TRBD2 (6 bases each). V gave up 5 bases and J gave up 6 bases, with 17 bases separating them. The germline CDR1 and CDR2 sequences are MNHEY and SVGAGI. The CDR3 consists of 14 residues. The CDR3 DNA follows: TGTGCCAGCAGTAGGGGGGACTTTTGGGGCGAGCAGTACTTC. It is translated as CASSRGDFWGEQYF.

The chain combines TRBV5-1 with TRBJ1-6; D gene ambiguous. CDR1 SGHRS and CDR2 YFSETQ come from the germline V gene. This CDR3 region has 15 residues. Trimming removed 4 bases at V and 0 bases at J, with 8 bases between. CDR3 DNA: TGCGCCAGCAGCCCTATATCCTCCTATAATTCACCCCTCCACTTT. It translates to CASSPISSYNSPLHF.

V and J are TRBV9 and TRBJ1-2; D gene ambiguous. Trimming shortened V by 0 bases and J by 6 bases, and 15 bases separated the two germline ends. The CDR3 contains 15 residues. The germline CDR1 and CDR2 sequences are SGDLS and YYNGEE. The CDR3 sequence: CASSVAASGTDGYTF. In DNA form, the CDR3 reads TGTGCCAGCAGCGTAGCGGCGTCGGGAACCGATGGCTACACCTTC.

This clone has more than one count but fewer than ten. The sample carries other DNA sequences with the same CDR3. The rearrangement joins TRBV18 to TRBJ2-5; no clear D gene. Germline CDR1 KGHSH, CDR2 LQKENI. Trimming stripped 0 bases from V and 5 bases from J, with 7 bases between. This CDR3 is 13 amino acids long. The CDR3 coding sequence is TGTGCCAGCTCACCACCTTCTGGGGAGACCCAGTACTTC. Residues: CASSPPSGETQYF.

The V and J genes are TRBV4-1 and TRBJ2-5, with a tentative D call TRBD2 (5 bases). This CDR3 has 14 residues. Germline V lookup: CDR1 MGHRA, CDR2 YSYEKL. Trimming removed 2 bases at V and 5 bases at J, with 12 bases between. The chain's CDR3 is CASSQFGGWETQYF. The CDR3 region has the DNA TGCGCCAGCAGCCAATTTGGAGGCTGGGAGACCCAGTACTTC.

This chain connects TRBV9 to TRBJ2-3; 7 bases fit TRBD2. Germline values: CDR1 SGDLS, CDR2 YYNGEE. The trim removed 3 bases at V and 0 bases at J, leaving 1 base unmatched. The CDR3 covers 14 residues. In nucleotides, the CDR3 is TGTGCCAGCAGCGCTAGCGGTAGCACAGATACGCAGTATTTT. Amino acid sequence: CASSASGSTDTQYF.

Concerning this clone itself: Because the CDR3's place on the DNA is in doubt, the DNA is left out and the CDR3 is given as listed by TCRdb. V gene TRBV21-1 combines with J gene TRBJ1-3. TRBV21-1 is tagged as a pseudogene. The CDR3 is 18 amino acids long, termini counted. The CDR3 sequence is CASSKVSGPWGSGNTIYF.

A few counts support this clone. Here the CDR3 reads CASSNTDSLDTEAFF. Written as DNA, the CDR3 is TGTGCCAGCAGCAACACGGACAGCCTAGACACTGAAGCTTTCTTT. The V gene is TRBV21-1, the J gene TRBJ1-1; TRBD1, the D gene given by the table, was not confirmed from the DNA. TRBV21-1 is marked as a pseudogene. The CDR3 is 15 residues long.

The chain carries TRBV27 and TRBJ1-4, with 7 positions matching TRBD1. The junction had 10 bases not matched to a gene; V was cut back by 6 bases and J by 3 bases. CDR3 length: 16 residues. In germline, CDR1 is MNHEY, CDR2 SMNVEV (reference sequence). Written as DNA, the CDR3 is TGTGCCAGCAGCCCACCGAGACAGGGAGCTAATGAAAAACTGTTTTTT. It is translated as CASSPPRQGANEKLFF.

This clone was seen more than once but under ten times. The V call is TRBV4-3, the J call TRBJ2-7, with D unclear. The CDR3 sequence is 15 residues long. V gave up 0 bases and J gave up 0 bases, with 9 bases separating them. Germline-derived CDR1 and CDR2 are LGHNA and YSLEER. For the CDR3, the DNA is TGCGCCAGCAGCCAAGATCTCGCTTTCTCCTACGAGCAGTACTTC. This sequence encodes CASSQDLAFSYEQYF.

V usage is TRBV19 and J usage is TRBJ1-1; 7 positions agree with TRBD1. J gave up 11 bases and V 4 bases, and 7 bases lay outside the gene matches. Germline V gene data show CDR1 as LNHDA and CDR2 as SQIVND (reference sequence). This CDR3 comprises 12 residues. The CDR3 spells CASSTSDRAAFF. The CDR3 DNA reads as TGTGCCAGTAGTACATCAGACAGGGCGGCTTTCTTT.

The rearrangement links TRBV15 to TRBJ1-2; TRBD1 matches 10 bases. The junction had 7 bases not matched to a gene; V was cut back by 5 bases and J by 7 bases. This CDR3 has 14 residues. CDR1 and CDR2 (germline): LNHNV, YYDKDF (reference sequence). CDR3 residues: CATSPWDRGRGYTF. CDR3 DNA: TGTGCCACCAGCCCTTGGGACAGGGGACGTGGCTACACCTTC. The complete variable domain, with remaining parts taken from reference TRBV15 and TRBJ1-2, reads DAMVIQNPRYQVTQFGKPVTLSCSQTLNHNVMYWYQQKSSQAPKLLFHYYDKDFNNEADTPDNFQSRRPNTSFCFLDIRSPGLGDTAMYLCATSPWDRGRGYTFGSGTRLTVV.

The chain couples TRBV6-6 to TRBJ1-6; weak D call: TRBD1 (6 bases). The germline gives CDR1 MNHNY, CDR2 SVGAGI (reference sequence). The CDR3 length is 14 residues. Trimming removed 6 bases from V and 7 bases from J, with 13 bases in between. CDR3 sequence: CASSHTDSNSPLHF. CDR3 nucleotides: TGTGCCAGCAGCCACACGGACAGCAATTCACCCCTCCACTTT.

There are a few counts of this clone. J is TRBJ2-7 and V is TRBV28; the D call may be TRBD1 or TRBD2 (6 bases each). The CDR3 is made up of 16 amino acids. Trimming stripped 8 bases from V and 0 bases from J, with 20 bases between. CDR1 and CDR2 from the germline V gene are MDHEN and SYDVKM. DNA of the CDR3: TGTGCCAGCGCCTCGCGTGGGGGGCGCGTCTCCTACGAGCAGTACTTC. Its translation is CASASRGGRVSYEQYF.

CDR3 nucleotide sequence: TGTGCCAGCAGTTTTTCGGGAAACGAGCAGTACTTC. Protein: CASSFSGNEQYF. The chain links TRBV28 to TRBJ2-7, with D perhaps TRBD2 (5 bases). CDR1 is MDHEN, CDR2 SYDVKM, per germline. This CDR3 has 12 amino acids. The V end was cut by 3 bases, the J end by 5 bases, with 8 bases between.

J is TRBJ1-1 and V is TRBV5-4; perhaps TRBD1 as D (6 bases). The V gene's germline CDR1 is SGHNT and CDR2 YYREEE (reference sequence). The CDR3 consists of 17 residues. Trimming left V 0 bases short and J 4 bases short, with 19 bases between. CDR3 bases: TGTGCCAGCAGCTTGGCCGGTAGCCAGGGGTTCCTCACTGAAGCTTTCTTT. Protein product: CASSLAGSQGFLTEAFF.

This CDR3 is CASSYSGAKPETQYF. As DNA, the CDR3 is TGTGCCAGCAGTTACTCCGGCGCGAAGCCAGAGACCCAGTACTTC. The chain carries TRBV6-5 and TRBJ2-5, with D uncertain. This CDR3 region has 15 residues. V was pared by 0 bases and J by 4 bases, with 12 bases between. Germline values: CDR1 MNHEY, CDR2 SVGAGI.

The chain's CDR3 is CASSPLLRDRAANYGYTF. CDR3 DNA: TGTGCCAGCAGTCCCCTTTTAAGGGACAGGGCCGCTAACTATGGCTACACCTTC. V is TRBV27 and J is TRBJ1-2; 9 nucleotides align to TRBD1. This CDR3 contains 18 residues. The V and J ends lost 5 bases and 0 bases, in that order; junction bases with no gene match: 13. Germline CDR1 MNHEY, CDR2 SMNVEV (reference sequence).

V and J are TRBV6-5 and TRBJ1-1; D is unclear. V dropped 0 bases and J dropped 4 bases, with 12 bases sitting between them. The CDR3 spans 15 residues. The germline V gene has CDR1 MNHEY and CDR2 SVGAGI. The CDR3 sequence: CASSYSVAQTTEAFF. CDR3 DNA: TGTGCCAGCAGTTACTCAGTGGCGCAGACCACTGAAGCTTTCTTT.

The gene calls are TRBV6-2 or TRBV6-3 and TRBJ2-7; D not certain. The V end lost 2 bases, the J end lost 6 bases, and 11 bases lay between the germline ends. CDR1 MNHEY and CDR2 SVGEGT come from the germline V gene. The CDR3 sequence is 13 residues long. CDR3 loop: CASSYKGYTEQYF. As DNA, the CDR3 is TGTGCCAGCAGTTACAAGGGCTATACCGAGCAGTACTTC.

The chain is built from TRBV6-5 and TRBJ2-5, with 8 bases lining up with TRBD2. After removal of 10 bases from V and 2 bases from J, the junction contained 9 bases not matched to a gene. The CDR3 runs 14 residues. Germline CDR1 MNHEY, CDR2 SVGAGI. The CDR3 loop is CAIRLASWQETQYF. The CDR3 DNA sequence: TGTGCCATTAGACTAGCGTCATGGCAAGAGACCCAGTACTTC.

The chain links TRBV7-3 to TRBJ1-4; D remains ambiguous. V lost 2 bases to trimming and J lost 11 bases, with 3 bases between them. The CDR3 contains 10 residues. Germline V lookup: CDR1 SGHTA, CDR2 FQGTGA. The CDR3, as DNA: TGTGCCAGCAGCTTAGGTAAACTGTTTTTT. It translates to CASSLGKLFF.

In this sample, this clone turned up once. This chain links TRBV25-1 with TRBJ2-6; TRBD1 matches at 7 bases. V dropped 5 bases and J dropped 0; count of bases not matched to a gene: 7. The CDR3 covers 17 residues. The V gene's germline CDR1 is MGHDK and CDR2 SYGVNS. The CDR3 DNA reads as TGTGCCAGCAGTTCCGGGACAGCGGTCTCTGGGGCCAACGTCCTGACTTTC. This sequence encodes CASSSGTAVSGANVLTF.

The chain carries TRBV5-1 and TRBJ2-2, with 11 bases fitting TRBD2. The V gene's germline CDR1 is SGHRS and CDR2 YFSETQ. The CDR3 extends over 17 amino acids. Trimming cost V 3 bases and J 0 bases; bases outside gene matches: 4. CDR3 DNA: TGCGCCAGCAGCTCAGGGACTAGCGGCTCGAACACCGGGGAGCTGTTTTTT. It codes for CASSSGTSGSNTGELFF.

V and J are TRBV19 and TRBJ2-7, with a weak D call TRBD2 (5 bases). Between the trimmed V and J ends, which lost 1 base and 2 bases, there was a span of 12 bases. CDR3 length: 15 amino acids. Germline V lookup: CDR1 LNHDA, CDR2 SQIVND (reference sequence). CDR3 residues: CASSIGRAGTYEQYF. CDR3 DNA: TGTGCCAGTAGTATAGGGCGGGCAGGAACCTACGAGCAGTACTTC.

The chain uses TRBV29-1 and TRBJ2-1; TRBD1 aligns across 10 bases. CDR3 size: 14 residues. The V gene end was trimmed by 1 base and the J gene end by 4 bases; junction bases not matched to a gene: 1. The germline gives CDR1 SQVTM, CDR2 ANQGSEA. For the CDR3, the DNA is TGCAGCGTTGAAGGGACAGGGGGGTACAATGAGCAGTTCTTC. Encoded protein: CSVEGTGGYNEQFF.

This chain connects TRBV7-3 to TRBJ1-1, with 8 positions matching TRBD1. Germline values: CDR1 SGHTA, CDR2 FQGTGA. The CDR3 spans 14 residues. The J segment lost 4 bases and the V segment lost 5 bases, leaving 6 bases of the junction unmatched. CDR3 nucleotides: TGTGCCAGCAGCAGGACAGGGTATACCACTGAAGCTTTCTTT. Translation gives CASSRTGYTTEAFF.